These 16 T cell receptor beta chains share one sample of origin, sequenced in a study of T cell repertoires in cytomegalovirus infection. No antigens are known for them. A single record per CDR3 protein comes from TCRdb applying MiXCR to the reads. The data show some 500,000 distinct CDR3 sequences, just under 40% seen once. The specimen was cultured PBMCs, collected from culture after CMV antigen stimulation. The receptor set was obtained from a human donor in good health (CMV status not recorded). Some clones in this sample may be carry-over from other donors' samples.

The chain has TRBV24-1 and TRBJ1-6; perhaps TRBD1 as D (6 bases). Germline CDR1 and CDR2: KGHDR and SFDVKD. The CDR3 totals 17 residues. The V end was cut by 4 bases, the J end by 4 bases, with 16 bases between. CDR3 region: CATSDHRTVNYNSPLHF. CDR3 DNA: TGTGCCACCAGTGACCACAGGACAGTAAATTATAATTCACCCCTCCACTTT.

The chain uses TRBV2 and TRBJ2-1; maybe TRBD2 (5 bases). Germline V lookup: CDR1 SNHLY, CDR2 FYNNEI. The CDR3 has 15 residues. V lost 4 bases and J lost 4, with 14 bases in between. The CDR3, as DNA: TGTGCCAGCAGTGCCGTGGCTAGCCCTTACAATGAGCAGTTCTTC. Its protein is CASSAVASPYNEQFF.

This clonotype occurred a few times. V usage is TRBV7-2 and J usage is TRBJ2-7; perhaps TRBD2 as D (5 bases). The CDR3 is 17 amino acids. With 2 bases removed from V and 3 bases from J, the gap between germline ends came to 20 bases. Per the germline V gene, CDR1 is SGHTA and CDR2 is FQGNSA. The CDR3 region is CASSLKGVSLGSYEQYF. The CDR3 coding sequence is TGTGCCAGCAGCTTAAAGGGAGTTAGCCTAGGAAGCTACGAGCAGTACTTC.

The sample holds many counts of this clonotype. The chain uses TRBV7-9 and TRBJ2-7; the D gene is possibly TRBD2 (5 bases). Germline V lookup: CDR1 SEHNR, CDR2 FQNEAQ (reference sequence). The CDR3 runs 14 residues. Trimming took 5 bases from V and 2 from J, leaving 13 bases between them. CDR3 in DNA: TGTGCCAGCAGCAAATATAGCGACCCCTACGAGCAGTACTTC. Its protein is CASSKYSDPYEQYF. Using reference TRBV7-9 and TRBJ2-7 for the parts outside the CDR3, the full variable domain is DTGVSQNPRHKITKRGQNVTFRCDPISEHNRLYWYRQTLGQGPEFLTYFQNEAQLEKSRLLSDRFSAERPKGSFSTLEIQRTEQGDSAMYLCASSKYSDPYEQYFGPGTRLTVT.

The chain recombines TRBV7-2 with TRBJ1-6; D is undetermined. The germline V gene encodes CDR1 SGHTA and CDR2 FQGNSA. The germline V and J ends were trimmed by 1 base and 13 bases, with 14 bases remaining between them. The CDR3 extends over 14 amino acids. This chain's CDR3 is CASSLGLAALPLHF. CDR3 coding DNA: TGTGCCAGCAGCTTAGGATTAGCGGCGTTGCCCCTCCACTTT.

CDR3 in amino acids: CASSSRSRDTQYF. Here the CDR3 DNA reads TGTGCCAGCAGCTCAAGGTCCAGAGATACGCAGTATTTT. The V gene is TRBV7-8, the J gene TRBJ2-3; D is undetermined. Germline V CDR1 and CDR2: SGHVS, FQNEAQ. Trimming removed 4 bases at V and 5 bases at J, with 10 bases between. The CDR3 length is 13 residues.

V gene TRBV20-1 combines with J gene TRBJ2-2; 9 positions agree with TRBD2. Germline V gene sequence: CDR1 DFQATT, CDR2 SNEGSKA (reference sequence). V gave up 7 bases and J gave up 1 base; unmatched junction bases: 10. This CDR3 is 16 amino acids long. As DNA, the CDR3 is TGCAGTGGGGGTCCAGCGGGGGGAGAGAACACCGGGGAGCTGTTTTTT. Its protein is CSGGPAGGENTGELFF.

There are a few counts of this clonotype. The chain employs TRBV12-3 or TRBV12-4 and TRBJ1-5; D perhaps matches TRBD1 (5 bases). This CDR3 is 14 amino acids long. Trimming removed 5 bases at V and 4 bases at J, with 12 bases between. CDR3: CASSRGGGNQPQHF. The CDR3 DNA follows: TGTGCCAGCAGTAGGGGCGGGGGGAATCAGCCCCAGCATTTT.

The rearrangement joins TRBV2 to TRBJ2-7, with a tentative D call TRBD2 (5 bases). Germline loops: CDR1 SNHLY, CDR2 FYNNEI. The CDR3 extends over 12 amino acids. V was cut by 8 bases and J by 5 bases, with 13 bases left in between. The CDR3 sequence is CASLEGTHEQYF. In DNA, the CDR3 is TGTGCCAGCCTCGAGGGTACGCACGAGCAGTACTTC.

The chain combines TRBV6-6 with TRBJ2-7; no clear D gene. The germline CDR1 and CDR2 sequences are MNHNY and SVGAGI (reference sequence). Trimming pared 8 bases from V and 2 bases from J, leaving 10 bases between. The CDR3 contains 12 residues. The CDR3 loop is CASGLGPYEQYF. The CDR3, as DNA: TGTGCCAGCGGCCTCGGACCCTACGAGCAGTACTTC.

This chain connects TRBV28 to TRBJ2-2; D assignment may be TRBD1 or TRBD2 (5 bases each). Trimming removed 8 bases from V and 1 base from J, with 14 bases in between. Germline V gene lookup returns CDR1 MDHEN and CDR2 SYDVKM. This CDR3 has 15 amino acids. DNA for the CDR3: TGTGCCAGCCGGTCTTTTGGGGGGAACACCGGGGAGCTGTTTTTT. It encodes CASRSFGGNTGELFF.

The chain is built from TRBV28 and TRBJ1-6; D perhaps matches TRBD1 (5 bases). Germline-derived CDR1 and CDR2 are MDHEN and SYDVKM. Trimming left V 7 bases short and J 10 bases short, with 11 bases between. The CDR3 spans 12 residues. This CDR3 reads CASTRQGSPLHF. The DNA of the CDR3 is TGTGCCAGCACCCGCCAGGGCTCACCCCTCCACTTT.

This clonotype turned up a few times. The CDR3 sequence is CASSNEVRLQHF. CDR3 in DNA: TGTGCCAGCAGTAATGAGGTTCGTCTCCAGCATTTT. V and J are TRBV12-3 or TRBV12-4 and TRBJ1-5; D call uncertain. The CDR3 covers 12 residues. The ends were cut back, 5 bases at V and 12 bases at J, with 14 bases in the middle.

V and J are TRBV4-1 and TRBJ2-3, with D perhaps being TRBD1 or TRBD2 (5 bases each). V lost 3 bases to trimming and J lost 4 bases, with 11 bases between them. Germline V CDR1 and CDR2: MGHRA, YSYEKL. This CDR3 has 14 residues. CDR3 bases: TGCGCCAGCAGCCAGGGACGTCGGGCAGATACGCAGTATTTT. Translating it yields CASSQGRRADTQYF.

V gene TRBV28 combines with J gene TRBJ2-5; D might be TRBD1 (7 bases). V was shortened by 7 bases and J by 1 base, with 22 bases between the two germline ends. The CDR3 has 17 amino acids. The germline gives CDR1 MDHEN, CDR2 SYDVKM. CDR3 residues: CASTNSQGGRTQETQYF. The CDR3 DNA reads as TGTGCCAGCACCAACTCCCAGGGGGGTAGGACCCAAGAGACCCAGTACTTC.

This clonotype came up a few times. The chain couples TRBV7-9 to TRBJ1-2, with D possibly TRBD1 on 6 matching bases. The CDR3 contains 13 residues. The germline V and J ends were trimmed by 4 bases and 6 bases, with 12 bases remaining between them. From germline, CDR1 is SEHNR and CDR2 FQNEAQ (reference sequence). The CDR3 sequence: CASSSQGSHGYTF. CDR3 nucleotides: TGTGCCAGCAGCTCACAGGGCTCGCATGGCTACACCTTC.